This T cell receptor (beta chain) was sequenced in a study of beta chain features in type 1 diabetes. Study-level points and caveats: Amplification by PCR could prefer shorter templates, with the same effect in patients and controls. A moderate, significant TCRB CDR3 shortening appeared in type 1 diabetes across four CD4+ subsets.

This clone was observed a handful of times. As yet, its antigen is unknown. Expressed TCRB transcripts were sequenced because the isolated RNA had all been reverse transcribed beforehand. Clones were read by immunoSEQ multiplex PCR, and TCRdb kept only the in-frame ones, dropping some. The sample holds roughly 730,000 clones, about an eighth seen once. Per the germline V gene, CDR1 is SNHLY and CDR2 is FYNNEI. This CDR3 has 15 residues. Trimming removed 4 bases from V and 0 bases from J, with 10 bases in between. The authors took one heparinised blood draw, averaging about 120 mL, from each donor. The purity of all sorted populations exceeded 95%.

The sample was naive CD4+ T cells from blood. The V call is TRBV2, the J call TRBJ2-1; a possible D gene is TRBD2 (6 bases). The clonotype was recovered from a young man with type 1 diabetes. The chain's CDR3 is CASSGTKSSYNEQFF. The CDR3 region has the DNA TGTGCCAGCAGTGGGACTAAGAGCTCCTACAATGAGCAGTTCTTC.